This is a list of T cell receptor beta chains from one sample in a study of regulatory and conventional T cells in RAG deficiency. Clones were read by immunoSEQ multiplex PCR, and TCRdb kept only the in-frame ones, dropping some. This sample has around 33,000 clones; approximately 90% occur once, and the top ten carry 5% to 5.5%. These data are also associated with another study on regulatory T cells.

The sample consisted of CD8+ T cells sorted from blood. These receptors were collected from a human donor in good health. CDR3s leave out the opening cysteine and the closing phenylalanine or tryptophan. A D gene is named only where the DNA matches it firmly. Clone size, where shown, is once, few, many, or a class for clones that have expanded.

>TRBD1|TRBV9|TRBJ2-2|.|14
ASSVGDRPNTGELF
>.|TRBV5-4|TRBJ1-1|.|11
ASSLGPNTEAF
>.|TRBV7-3|TRBJ1-2|.|13
ASSLDGGLGYGYT
>.|TRBV5-6|TRBJ1-3|once|11
ASTPALGDTIY
>TRBD2|TRBV29-1|TRBJ2-3|few|13
SGHVAGGRPDTQY
>TRBD2|TRBV19|TRBJ2-7|once|17
ASSIAPGLAGENPYEQY
>.|TRBV18|TRBJ1-2|.|13
ASSVGLEGMNGYT
>TRBD1|TRBV5-6|TRBJ2-7|.|12
ASSWDSESYEQY
>.|TRBV19|TRBJ2-5|.|12
ASSGQGGWETQY
>.|TRBV19|TRBJ1-5|.|13
ASTLSPVGNQPQH
>TRBD1|TRBV7-9|TRBJ2-1|.|13
ASSGPGQTYNEQF
>.|TRBV6-5|TRBJ1-1|.|12
ASSLDTPGTEAF
>.|TRBV7-9|TRBJ2-5|few|14
ASSLRTSRGGETQY
>TRBD1|TRBV13|TRBJ1-1|.|13
ASSLETRGRIEAF
>TRBD2|TRBV9|TRBJ2-1|few|13
ASSVGLAGVDEQF
>TRBD1|TRBV27|TRBJ1-1|.|12
ASSWIRGGTEAF
>TRBD2|TRBV7-9|TRBJ2-5|.|13
ASSSQTSGIETQY
>.|TRBV28|TRBJ2-2|.|15
ASSPTSGTGNTGELF
>.|TRBV9|TRBJ2-7|.|11
ASSGGRVDEQY
>.|TRBV9|TRBJ2-7|.|12
ASSEAGQAYEQY
>.|TRBV7-2|TRBJ1-2|.|15
ASSLVPQGRLSYGYT
>.|TRBV19|TRBJ2-6|.|12
ATSDSSGANVLT
>TRBD1|TRBV27|TRBJ2-2|.|11
ATGQGGTGELF
>.|TRBV19|TRBJ2-5|once|11
ASSSFSKETQY
>TRBD1|TRBV5-6|TRBJ1-6|.|13
ASSQRTGDNSPLH
>.|TRBV7-9|TRBJ2-2|.|13
ASIPSGAGVGELF
>TRBD1|TRBV6-5|TRBJ2-7|once|12
ASGTGRFDYEQY
>.|TRBV4-1|TRBJ2-1|.|12
ASSHPNEGNEQF
>.|TRBV5-4|TRBJ2-3|.|10
ASRTGTDTQY
>TRBD2|TRBV6-5|TRBJ2-2|.|13
ASSYAGSGNGELF
>.|TRBV27|TRBJ2-1|.|13
ASSTDSSSYNEQF
>TRBD2|TRBV5-1|TRBJ2-1|.|15
ASSDEGAGGSYNEQF
>TRBD1|TRBV6-6|TRBJ2-2|.|11
ASTDRGWGELF
>.|TRBV18|TRBJ1-1|.|10
ASSPVGPEAF
>.|TRBV19|TRBJ2-7|.|11
ASHSRGSYEQY
>.|TRBV5-1|TRBJ2-6|.|13
ASSLTGSGANVLT
>.|TRBV11-3|TRBJ1-1|.|10
ASSPGRTEAF
>TRBD1|TRBV7-9|TRBJ2-1|.|13
ASSLSRTGSDEQF
>TRBD1|TRBV13|TRBJ1-1|.|12
ASSSDRVGTEAF
>.|TRBV7-9|TRBJ2-1|.|10
ASSLGYNEQF
>.|TRBV6-6|TRBJ1-2|once|12
AILKGGIGYGYT
>TRBD2|TRBV7-9|TRBJ2-7|.|11
ASAGTSSYEQY
>.|TRBV6-1|TRBJ2-7|.|12
ASSLGGRDYEQY
>.|TRBV5-1|TRBJ2-7|.|11
ASSLSVSHEQY
>.|TRBV6-1|TRBJ2-7|.|10
ASSLGFNEQY
>.|TRBV27|TRBJ2-2|once|13
ASSSTKTNTGELF
>.|TRBV27|TRBJ2-7|.|11
ASREQRSYEQY
>.|TRBV15|TRBJ2-7|.|11
ATSRDPSYEQY
>TRBD2|TRBV11-2|TRBJ2-7|.|14
ASSAPAEGTSREQY
>.|TRBV4-1|TRBJ2-1|.|12
ASSQEDGAGQAF
>TRBD2|TRBV10-2|TRBJ2-5|.|13
ASSELAGYQETQY